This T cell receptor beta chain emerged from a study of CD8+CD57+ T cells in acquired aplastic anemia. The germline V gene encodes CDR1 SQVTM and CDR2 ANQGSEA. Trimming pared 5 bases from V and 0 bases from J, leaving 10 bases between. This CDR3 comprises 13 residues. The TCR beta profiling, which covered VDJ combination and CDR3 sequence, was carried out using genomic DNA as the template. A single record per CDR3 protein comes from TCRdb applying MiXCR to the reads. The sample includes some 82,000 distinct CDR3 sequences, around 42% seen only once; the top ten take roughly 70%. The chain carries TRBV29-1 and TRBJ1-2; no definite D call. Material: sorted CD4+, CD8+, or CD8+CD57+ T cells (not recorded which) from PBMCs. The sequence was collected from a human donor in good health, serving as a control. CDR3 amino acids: CSVLDRSNYGYTF. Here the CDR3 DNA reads TGCAGCGTTTTGGACCGATCTAACTATGGCTACACCTTC.